One and the same sample provided the 5 T cell receptor beta chains below, sequenced in a study of blood T cell repertoires in COVID-19. Sequencing was performed with immunoSEQ multiplex PCR; in TCRdb, only in-frame clones are kept and a portion is missing. The sample holds some 190,000 clones, around 80% seen once. Sequencing was done on a sample of peripheral blood. The receptors were gathered from a woman between 50 and 59 years old with acute or convalescent COVID-19.

The CDR3 protein is CATSRDAPTDRPSYEQYF. The CDR3 bases are TGTGCCACCAGCAGAGATGCGCCAACCGACAGGCCCTCCTACGAGCAGTACTTC. The V call is TRBV15, the J call TRBJ2-7; D possibly corresponds to TRBD1 (6 bases). Germline V CDR1 and CDR2: LNHNV, YYDKDF (reference sequence). This CDR3 has 18 residues. Trimming shortened V by 0 bases and J by 0 bases, and 18 bases separated the two germline ends.

The CDR3, as DNA: TGTGCCAGTAGTATAGTAACACCCAATCAGCCCCAGCATTTT. Protein sequence: CASSIVTPNQPQHF. The chain couples TRBV19 to TRBJ1-5; D not resolved. In germline, CDR1 is LNHDA, CDR2 SQIVND (reference sequence). The CDR3 has 14 residues. The V gene lost 1 base and the J gene lost 3 bases, with 7 bases spanning the gap.

The chain combines TRBV5-1 with TRBJ2-2; no clear D. Germline CDR1 SGHRS, CDR2 YFSETQ. Trimming stripped 0 bases from V and 3 bases from J, with 15 bases between. The CDR3 is 17 amino acids. CDR3 region: CASSLVTVSTDTGELFF. CDR3 in DNA: TGCGCCAGCAGCTTGGTTACAGTCTCCACCGACACCGGGGAGCTGTTTTTT.

This clone was seen once. The rearrangement joins TRBV6-6 to TRBJ2-2; D is possibly TRBD1 (6 bases). V lost 8 bases and J lost 5, with 18 bases in between. Germline CDR1 is MNHNY and CDR2 is SVGAGI (reference sequence). This CDR3 spans 15 amino acids. The CDR3 loop reads CASSPGRGWTGELFF. In DNA, the CDR3 is TGTGCCAGCTCCCCGGGCAGGGGATGGACCGGGGAGCTGTTTTTT.

This clone was seen a handful of times. The chain has TRBV10-1 and TRBJ1-6; a weak D match, TRBD1 (6 bases). Trimming took off 3 bases at V and 10 bases at J, with 13 bases between the two ends. Germline assignment: CDR1 WNHNN and CDR2 SYGVQD (reference sequence). This CDR3 spans 14 amino acids. This chain's CDR3 is CASSEAAGASPLHF. CDR3 coding DNA: TGCGCCAGCAGTGAAGCGGCAGGGGCCTCACCCCTCCACTTT.